This TCR beta chain was captured in a study of vaccination and CD4 T cells after COVID-19. On the study more broadly: The cells were exposed to overlapping spike peptides originating from SARS-CoV-2, HCoV-NL63, HCoV-OC43 and HCoV-229E for stimulation.

Researchers used the Oncomine TCR Beta short-read assay to sequence DNA from cultured CD4+ T cells. TCRdb reprocessed the PCR reads with MiXCR, giving one entry per CDR3 protein. The profile shows 20,000 to 25,000 distinct CDR3 sequences, about a third of them singletons. The CDR3 extends over 18 amino acids. Germline trimming cut 5 bases from V and 3 bases from J; bases unmatched to any gene: 13. Germline V gene sequence: CDR1 DFQATT, CDR2 SNEGSKA (reference sequence). Time point reported: late sampling 161 to 241 days after vaccination in a few convalescent patients. Treatment denoted: roughly 11-day PBMC culture with coronavirus spike peptide pools or control peptides (ViraFEST assay). Once peptide pools had expanded antigen-specific T cells, ViraFEST sequenced TCRs. With respect to this clonotype: What it binds is unknown.

The sample here was CD4+ T cells from blood, cultured in vitro, taken about 7 months after SARS-CoV-2 vaccination. The sequence came from a human donor who had recovered from COVID-19. This chain links TRBV20-1 with TRBJ2-3; 14 bases align to TRBD2. The CDR3 DNA follows: TGCAGTGCTGCCCGCGGGACTAGCGGGGGCGCGGGGACAGATACGCAGTATTTT. This translates into CSAARGTSGGAGTDTQYF.